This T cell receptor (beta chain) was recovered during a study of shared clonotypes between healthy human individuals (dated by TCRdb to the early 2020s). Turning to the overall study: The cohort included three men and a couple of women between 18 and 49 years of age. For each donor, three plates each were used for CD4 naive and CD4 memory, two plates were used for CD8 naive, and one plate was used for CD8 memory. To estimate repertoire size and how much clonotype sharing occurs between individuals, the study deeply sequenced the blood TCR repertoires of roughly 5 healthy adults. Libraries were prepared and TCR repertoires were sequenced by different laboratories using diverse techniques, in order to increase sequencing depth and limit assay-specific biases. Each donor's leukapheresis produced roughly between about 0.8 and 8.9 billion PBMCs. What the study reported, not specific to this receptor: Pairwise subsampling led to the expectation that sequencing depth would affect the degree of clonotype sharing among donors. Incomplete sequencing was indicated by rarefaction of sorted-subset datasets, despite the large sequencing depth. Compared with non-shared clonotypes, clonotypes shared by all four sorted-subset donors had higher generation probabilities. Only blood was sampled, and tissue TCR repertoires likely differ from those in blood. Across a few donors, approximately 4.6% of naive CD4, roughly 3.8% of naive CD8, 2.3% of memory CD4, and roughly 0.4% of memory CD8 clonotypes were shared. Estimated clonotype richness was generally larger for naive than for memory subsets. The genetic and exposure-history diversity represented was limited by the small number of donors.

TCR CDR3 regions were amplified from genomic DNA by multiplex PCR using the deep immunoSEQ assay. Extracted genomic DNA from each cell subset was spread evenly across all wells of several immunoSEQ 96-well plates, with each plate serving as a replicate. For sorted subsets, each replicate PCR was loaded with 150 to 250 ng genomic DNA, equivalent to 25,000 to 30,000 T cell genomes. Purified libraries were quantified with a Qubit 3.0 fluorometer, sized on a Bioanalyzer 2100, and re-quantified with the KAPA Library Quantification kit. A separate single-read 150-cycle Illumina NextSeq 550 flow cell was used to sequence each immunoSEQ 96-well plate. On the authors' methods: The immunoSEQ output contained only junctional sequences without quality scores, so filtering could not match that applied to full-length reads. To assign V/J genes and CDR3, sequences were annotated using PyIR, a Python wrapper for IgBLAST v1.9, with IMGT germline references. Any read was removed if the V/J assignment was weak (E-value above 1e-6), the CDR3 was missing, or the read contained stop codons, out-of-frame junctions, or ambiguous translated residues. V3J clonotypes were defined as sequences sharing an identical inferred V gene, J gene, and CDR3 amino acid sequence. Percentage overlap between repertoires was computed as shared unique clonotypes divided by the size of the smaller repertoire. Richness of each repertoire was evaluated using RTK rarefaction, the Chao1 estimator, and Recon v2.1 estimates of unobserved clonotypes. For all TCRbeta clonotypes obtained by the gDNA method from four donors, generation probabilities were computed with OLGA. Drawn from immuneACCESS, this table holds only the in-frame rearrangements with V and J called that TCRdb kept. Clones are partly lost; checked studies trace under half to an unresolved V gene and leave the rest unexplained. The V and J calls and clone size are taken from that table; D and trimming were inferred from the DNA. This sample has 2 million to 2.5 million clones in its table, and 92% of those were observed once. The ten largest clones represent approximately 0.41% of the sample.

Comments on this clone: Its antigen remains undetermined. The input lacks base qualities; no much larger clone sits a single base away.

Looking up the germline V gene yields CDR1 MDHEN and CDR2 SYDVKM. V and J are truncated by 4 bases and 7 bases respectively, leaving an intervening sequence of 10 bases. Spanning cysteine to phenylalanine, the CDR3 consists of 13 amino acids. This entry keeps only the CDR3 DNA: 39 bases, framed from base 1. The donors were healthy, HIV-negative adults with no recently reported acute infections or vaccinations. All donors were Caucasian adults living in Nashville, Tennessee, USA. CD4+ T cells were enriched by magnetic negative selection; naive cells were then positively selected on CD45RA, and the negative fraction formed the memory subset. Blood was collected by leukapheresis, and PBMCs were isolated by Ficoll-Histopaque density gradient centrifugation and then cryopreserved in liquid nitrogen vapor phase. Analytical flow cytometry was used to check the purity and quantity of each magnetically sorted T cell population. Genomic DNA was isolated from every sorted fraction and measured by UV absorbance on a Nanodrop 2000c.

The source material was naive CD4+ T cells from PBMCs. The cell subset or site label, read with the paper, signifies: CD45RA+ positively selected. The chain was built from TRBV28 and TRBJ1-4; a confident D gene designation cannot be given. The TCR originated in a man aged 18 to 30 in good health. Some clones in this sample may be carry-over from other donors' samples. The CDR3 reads CASSSGVSEKLFF. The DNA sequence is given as TGTGCCAGCAGTTCCGGGGTGTCTGAAAAACTGTTTTTT.